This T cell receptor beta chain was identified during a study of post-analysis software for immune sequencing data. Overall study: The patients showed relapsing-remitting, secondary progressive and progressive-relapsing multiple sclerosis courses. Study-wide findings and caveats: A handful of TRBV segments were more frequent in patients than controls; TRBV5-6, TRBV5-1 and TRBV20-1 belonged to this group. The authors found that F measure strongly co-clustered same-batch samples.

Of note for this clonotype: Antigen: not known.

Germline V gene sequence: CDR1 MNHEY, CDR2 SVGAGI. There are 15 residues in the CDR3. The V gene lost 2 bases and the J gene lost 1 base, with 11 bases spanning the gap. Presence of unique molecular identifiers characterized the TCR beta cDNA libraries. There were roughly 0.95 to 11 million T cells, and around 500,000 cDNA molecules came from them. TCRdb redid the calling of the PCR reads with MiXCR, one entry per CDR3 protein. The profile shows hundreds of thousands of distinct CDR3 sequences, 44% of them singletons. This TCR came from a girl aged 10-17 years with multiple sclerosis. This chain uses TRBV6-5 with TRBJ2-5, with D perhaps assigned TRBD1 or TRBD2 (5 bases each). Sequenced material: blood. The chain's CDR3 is CASSYGAGTQETQYF. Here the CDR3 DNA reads TGTGCCAGCAGTTACGGGGCAGGGACCCAAGAGACCCAGTACTTC.